This passage covers 12 T cell receptor beta chains from one sample sequenced in a study of OX40 agonist ivuxolimab in advanced cancers. Assay used: immunoSEQ multiplex PCR; TCRdb lists only in-frame clones, some missing. In the table there are tens of thousands of clones, about 90% of which are singletons. The source was CD4+ or CD8+ T cells sorted from blood, collected in a trial of the OX40 agonist ivuxolimab. The receptors stem from an adult with an advanced solid tumor such as melanoma, head and neck, liver or kidney cancer.

CDR3: CASSWINSGNTIYF. Written as DNA, the CDR3 is TGTGCCAGTAGTTGGATTAACTCTGGAAACACCATATATTTT. The chain carries TRBV19 and TRBJ1-3; D uncertain. The CDR3 is 14 residues long. Trimming took off 5 bases at V and 0 bases at J, with 8 bases between the two ends. Germline V lookup: CDR1 LNHDA, CDR2 SQIVND (reference sequence).

This chain joins TRBV27 and TRBJ2-1; 8 bases are a match to TRBD2. With 5 bases clipped from V and 0 bases from J, the junction kept 9 bases outside the gene matches. The CDR3 spans 17 residues. CDR1 is MNHEY and CDR2 is SMNVEV in the germline V gene (reference sequence). Written as DNA, the CDR3 is TGTGCCAGCAGTCCCCGAAGGAGCGGGGGCTCCTACAATGAGCAGTTCTTC. It encodes CASSPRRSGGSYNEQFF.

The chain couples TRBV19 to TRBJ1-5, with TRBD1 identical over 9 bases. CDR3 length equals 17 residues. CDR1 is LNHDA and CDR2 is SQIVND in the germline V gene (reference sequence). Trimming cost V 3 bases and J 4 bases; bases outside gene matches: 10. CDR3 nucleotide sequence: TGTGCCAGTAGTATTGCCGGGGACAGGGCACGAAATCAGCCCCAGCATTTT. Protein: CASSIAGDRARNQPQHF.

CDR3 bases: TGTGCCAGCAGCCCCCCCGTTGTGGGTGAGCAGTTCTTC. Translating it yields CASSPPVVGEQFF. V and J are TRBV5-4 and TRBJ2-1; D call uncertain. CDR3 length: 13 amino acids. The ends were cut back, 4 bases at V and 9 bases at J, with 14 bases in the middle. Germline V gene lookup returns CDR1 SGHNT and CDR2 YYREEE (reference sequence). The full variable domain, rest sourced from reference TRBV5-4 and TRBJ2-1, is ETGVTQSPTHLIKTRGQQVTLRCSSQSGHNTVSWYQQALGQGPQFIFQYYREEENGRGNFPPRFSGLQFPNYSSELNVNALELDDSALYLCASSPPVVGEQFFGPGTRLTVL.

The chain carries TRBV10-1 and TRBJ2-3, with 10 bases identical to TRBD2. The CDR3 is 19 amino acids. CDR1 WNHNN and CDR2 SYGVQD come from the germline V gene (reference sequence). V was pared by 0 bases and J by 3 bases, with 12 bases of the junction left unmatched. This CDR3 is CASSESSLAGDARTDTQYF. The CDR3 DNA sequence: TGCGCCAGCAGTGAGTCGAGTCTAGCGGGGGACGCCAGGACAGATACGCAGTATTTT.

The chain links TRBV30 to TRBJ1-4, with TRBD1 matching 7 bases. The CDR3 sequence is 15 residues long. The germline CDR1 and CDR2 sequences are GTSNPN and SVGIG (reference sequence). V was clipped by 2 bases and J by 0 bases; unmatched bases: 3. CDR3 sequence: CAWSQQGATNEKLFF. DNA of the CDR3: TGTGCCTGGAGTCAGCAGGGGGCAACTAATGAAAAACTGTTTTTT.

The chain couples TRBV7-9 to TRBJ1-4; a possible D gene is TRBD1 (5 bases). V dropped 4 bases and J dropped 2 bases, with 11 bases sitting between them. This CDR3 is built from 15 residues. Germline assignment: CDR1 SEHNR and CDR2 FQNEAQ (reference sequence). This CDR3 is CASSSSAGTNEKLFF. DNA of the CDR3: TGTGCCAGCAGCTCCTCGGCAGGGACTAATGAAAAACTGTTTTTT. The entire variable domain, with the rest obtained from reference TRBV7-9 and TRBJ1-4, is as follows: DTGVSQNPRHKITKRGQNVTFRCDPISEHNRLYWYRQTLGQGPEFLTYFQNEAQLEKSRLLSDRFSAERPKGSFSTLEIQRTEQGDSAMYLCASSSSAGTNEKLFFGSGTQLSVL.

CDR3 nucleotide sequence: TGCAGCGTTGAATCACTAGCGGGGGGGGATACGCAGTATTTT. Translation: CSVESLAGGDTQYF. The rearrangement joins TRBV29-1 to TRBJ2-3, with 13 bases matching TRBD2. Trimming took 2 bases from V and 6 from J; bases not matched to a gene: 2. The germline V gene has CDR1 SQVTM and CDR2 ANQGSEA. The CDR3 spans 14 residues.

The chain carries TRBV18 and TRBJ1-1; D unresolved. Trimming took 5 bases from V and 4 from J, leaving 11 bases between them. This CDR3 region has 13 residues. Germline values: CDR1 KGHSH, CDR2 LQKENI. The CDR3 DNA reads TGTGCCAGCTCAGGTACCTCACGCACTGAAGCTTTCTTT. Protein sequence: CASSGTSRTEAFF.

The chain carries TRBV7-9 and TRBJ1-2, with 10 bases matching TRBD1. The CDR3 has 16 residues. Germline values: CDR1 SEHNR, CDR2 FQNEAQ (reference sequence). The trim removed 1 base at V and 3 bases at J, leaving 5 bases unmatched. The CDR3 DNA is TGTGCCAGCAGCTTAGGGGGGACAGGGGATCACTATGGCTACACCTTC. This gives the protein CASSLGGTGDHYGYTF.

The chain links TRBV27 to TRBJ1-5, with D perhaps TRBD1 (6 bases). Trimming removed 5 bases from V and 7 bases from J, with 12 bases in between. Germline V gene data show CDR1 as MNHEY and CDR2 as SMNVEV (reference sequence). The length of the CDR3 is 13 residues. The CDR3 DNA follows: TGTGCCAGCAGTGAAGGGGGGGGCCAGCCCCAGCATTTT. This encodes CASSEGGGQPQHF.

This clone was observed once. The chain employs TRBV5-5 and TRBJ1-5; 7 nucleotides match TRBD1. There are 17 residues in the CDR3. V lost 4 bases, J lost 0 bases, and 10 bases stayed unmatched. Germline loops: CDR1 SGHKS, CDR2 YYEKEE (reference sequence). CDR3 coding DNA: TGTGCCAGCAGCGGAACGACAGGGAGTTATAGCAATCAGCCCCAGCATTTT. Amino acids: CASSGTTGSYSNQPQHF.